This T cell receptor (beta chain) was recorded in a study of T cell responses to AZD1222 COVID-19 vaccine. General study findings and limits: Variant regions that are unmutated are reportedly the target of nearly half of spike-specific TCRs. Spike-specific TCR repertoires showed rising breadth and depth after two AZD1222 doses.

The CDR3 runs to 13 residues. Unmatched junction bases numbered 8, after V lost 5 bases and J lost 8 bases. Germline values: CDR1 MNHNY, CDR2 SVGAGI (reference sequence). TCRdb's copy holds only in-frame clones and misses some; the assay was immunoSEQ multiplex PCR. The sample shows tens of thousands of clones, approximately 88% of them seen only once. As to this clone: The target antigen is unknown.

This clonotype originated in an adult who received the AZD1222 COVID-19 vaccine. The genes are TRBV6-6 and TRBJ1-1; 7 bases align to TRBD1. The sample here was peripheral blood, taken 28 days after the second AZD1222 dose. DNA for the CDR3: TGTGCCAGCAGTCCGGGACAGAGGGGGGAAGCTTTCTTT. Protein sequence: CASSPGQRGEAFF.